The TCR beta chain described here comes from a study of T cell changes during pregnancy in multiple sclerosis. Using immunoSEQ multiplex PCR, the repertoire was profiled, and TCRdb retains in-frame clones only, with some absent. Of tens of thousands of clones listed, 92% were seen once; the top ten hold about 0.6%. This receptor was identified in a female donor with multiple sclerosis, enrolled in a pregnancy study. The sample here was CD4+ T cells from peripheral blood mononuclear cells, taken after pregnancy.

CDR3 protein: CAISESPAGAGGRYEQYF. The CDR3 DNA reads TGTGCCATCAGTGAGTCGCCGGCTGGAGCAGGGGGACGCTACGAGCAGTACTTC. V gene TRBV10-3 combines with J gene TRBJ2-7, with TRBD1 identical over 7 bases. The germline CDR1 and CDR2 sequences are ENHRY and SYGVKD. J gave up 3 bases and V 0 bases, and 14 bases lay outside the gene matches. This CDR3 has 18 amino acids.